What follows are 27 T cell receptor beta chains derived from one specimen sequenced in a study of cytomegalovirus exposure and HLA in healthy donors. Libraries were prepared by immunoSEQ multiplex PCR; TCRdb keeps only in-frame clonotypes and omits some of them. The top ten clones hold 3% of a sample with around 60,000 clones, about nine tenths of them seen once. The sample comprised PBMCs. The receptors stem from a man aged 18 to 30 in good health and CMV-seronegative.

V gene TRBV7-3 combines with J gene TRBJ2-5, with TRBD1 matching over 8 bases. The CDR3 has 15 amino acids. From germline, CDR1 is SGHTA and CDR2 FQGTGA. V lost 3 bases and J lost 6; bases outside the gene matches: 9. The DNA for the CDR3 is TGTGCCAGCAGCTTCTCCGGGACAGGCTTGCAGACCCAGTACTTC. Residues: CASSFSGTGLQTQYF.

The CDR3 protein is CASSRGQLETQYF. The CDR3 DNA reads as TGTGCCAGCAGCCGGGGACAGTTGGAGACCCAGTACTTC. The rearrangement uses TRBV16 and TRBJ2-5; 7 bases fit TRBD1. The CDR3 contains 13 residues. Unmatched junction bases numbered 4, after V lost 4 bases and J lost 5 bases. Per the germline V gene, CDR1 is KGHSY and CDR2 is FQNENV.

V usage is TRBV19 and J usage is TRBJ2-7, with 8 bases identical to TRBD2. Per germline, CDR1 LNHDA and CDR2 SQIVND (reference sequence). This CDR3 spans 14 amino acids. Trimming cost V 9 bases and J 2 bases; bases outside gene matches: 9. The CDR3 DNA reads TGTGCCAGCCAAGACACTAGCGGCACCTACGAGCAGTACTTC. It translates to CASQDTSGTYEQYF.

CDR3 in DNA: TGTGCCAGCCTCACCCGGGAGCGAGTCACCGGGGAGCTGTTTTTT. This codes for CASLTRERVTGELFF. The gene calls are TRBV27 and TRBJ2-2; a possible D gene is TRBD2 (6 bases). Germline loops: CDR1 MNHEY, CDR2 SMNVEV (reference sequence). Deletions cut 8 bases from V and 4 bases from J, with 17 bases between. The CDR3 is 15 residues long.

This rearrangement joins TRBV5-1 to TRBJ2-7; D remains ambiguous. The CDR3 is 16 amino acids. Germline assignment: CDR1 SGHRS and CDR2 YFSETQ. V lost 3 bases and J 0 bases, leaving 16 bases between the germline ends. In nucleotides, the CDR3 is TGCGCCAGCAGCTCCTCGTTTGCAGACAACTCCTACGAGCAGTACTTC. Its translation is CASSSSFADNSYEQYF.

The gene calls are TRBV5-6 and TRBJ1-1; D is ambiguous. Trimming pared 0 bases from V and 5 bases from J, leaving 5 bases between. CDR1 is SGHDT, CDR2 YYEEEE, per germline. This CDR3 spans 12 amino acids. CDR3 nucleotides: TGTGCCAGCAGCTTGGCCAGGACTGAAGCTTTCTTT. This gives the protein CASSLARTEAFF.

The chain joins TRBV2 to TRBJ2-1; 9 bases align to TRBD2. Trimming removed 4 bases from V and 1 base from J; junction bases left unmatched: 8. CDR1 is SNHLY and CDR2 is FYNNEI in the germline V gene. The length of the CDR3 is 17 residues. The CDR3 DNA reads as TGTGCCAGCAGTGGGGGGGGGCTAGCGGGATCCTACAATGAGCAGTTCTTC. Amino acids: CASSGGGLAGSYNEQFF.

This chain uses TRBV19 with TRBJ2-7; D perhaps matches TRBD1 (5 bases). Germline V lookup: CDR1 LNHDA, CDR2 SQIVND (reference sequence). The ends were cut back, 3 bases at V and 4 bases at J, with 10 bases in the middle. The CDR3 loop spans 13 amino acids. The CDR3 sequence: CASSISQGYEQYF. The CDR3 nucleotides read TGTGCCAGTAGTATCTCCCAGGGATACGAGCAGTACTTC.

CDR3 in amino acids: CASSLAYSYEQYF. The CDR3 DNA is TGTGCCAGCAGCTTGGCCTATTCCTACGAGCAGTACTTC. The chain uses TRBV5-4 and TRBJ2-7; unclear D gene. Trimming stripped 0 bases from V and 1 base from J, with 5 bases between. Germline CDR1 is SGHNT and CDR2 is YYREEE (reference sequence). CDR3 size: 13 residues.

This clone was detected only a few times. The CDR3 coding sequence is TGTGCCAGCAGCTTGAGGTTTGGCGAGCAGTACTTC. Translation: CASSLRFGEQYF. The V and J genes are TRBV7-2 and TRBJ2-7; D is ambiguous. Germline assignment: CDR1 SGHTA and CDR2 FQGNSA. CDR3 length: 12 amino acids. Trimming left V 3 bases short and J 6 bases short, with 9 bases between. The full variable domain, in which reference TRBV7-2 and TRBJ2-7 provide the parts outside the CDR3, is GAGVSQSPSNKVTEKGKDVELRCDPISGHTALYWYRQSLGQGLEFLIYFQGNSAPDKSGLPSDRFSAERTGGSVSTLTIQRTQQEDSAVYLCASSLRFGEQYFGPGTRLTVT.

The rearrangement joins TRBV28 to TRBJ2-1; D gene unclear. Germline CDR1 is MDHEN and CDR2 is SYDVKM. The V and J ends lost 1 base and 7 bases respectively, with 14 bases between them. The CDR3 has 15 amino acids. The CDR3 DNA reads TGTGCCAGCAGTTTATATTTGGTTTCCGGGAATGAGCAGTTCTTC. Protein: CASSLYLVSGNEQFF. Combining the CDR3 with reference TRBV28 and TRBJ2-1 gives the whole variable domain DVKVTQSSRYLVKRTGEKVFLECVQDMDHENMFWYRQDPGLGLRLIYFSYDVKMKEKGDIPEGYSVSREKKERFSLILESASTNQTSMYLCASSLYLVSGNEQFFGPGTRLTVL.

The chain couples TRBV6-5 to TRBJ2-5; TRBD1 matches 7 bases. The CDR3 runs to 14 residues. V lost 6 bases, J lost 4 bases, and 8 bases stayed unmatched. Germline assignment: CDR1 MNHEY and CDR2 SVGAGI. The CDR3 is CASRFDRAGETQYF. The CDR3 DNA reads TGTGCCAGCAGATTCGACAGGGCTGGAGAGACCCAGTACTTC.

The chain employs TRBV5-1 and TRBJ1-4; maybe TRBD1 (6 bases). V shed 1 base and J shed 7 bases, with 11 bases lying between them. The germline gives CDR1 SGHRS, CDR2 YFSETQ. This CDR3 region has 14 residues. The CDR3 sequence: CASSLTGTTEKLFF. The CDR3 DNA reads TGCGCCAGCAGCTTGACCGGGACAACTGAAAAACTGTTTTTT.

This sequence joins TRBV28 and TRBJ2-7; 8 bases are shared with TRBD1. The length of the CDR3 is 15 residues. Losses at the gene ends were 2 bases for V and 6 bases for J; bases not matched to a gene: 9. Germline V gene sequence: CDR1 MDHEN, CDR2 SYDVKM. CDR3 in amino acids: CASSLTGTGWGEQYF. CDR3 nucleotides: TGTGCCAGCAGTTTAACCGGGACAGGTTGGGGCGAGCAGTACTTC.

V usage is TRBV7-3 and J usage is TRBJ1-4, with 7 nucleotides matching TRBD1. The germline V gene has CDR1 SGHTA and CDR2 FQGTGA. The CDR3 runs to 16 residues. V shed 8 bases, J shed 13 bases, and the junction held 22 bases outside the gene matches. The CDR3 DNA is TGTGCCAGCGACCCCTCGGGGCGGACAGGTCAAAAAAGACTGTTTTTT. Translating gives CASDPSGRTGQKRLFF.

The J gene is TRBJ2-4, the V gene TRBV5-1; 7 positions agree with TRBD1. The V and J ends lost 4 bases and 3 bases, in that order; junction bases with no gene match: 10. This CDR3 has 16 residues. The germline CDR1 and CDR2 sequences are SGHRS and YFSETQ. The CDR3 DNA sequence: TGCGCCAGCAGCCAAAACAGGGGTCTGGGCAAAAACATTCAGTACTTC. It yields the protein CASSQNRGLGKNIQYF.

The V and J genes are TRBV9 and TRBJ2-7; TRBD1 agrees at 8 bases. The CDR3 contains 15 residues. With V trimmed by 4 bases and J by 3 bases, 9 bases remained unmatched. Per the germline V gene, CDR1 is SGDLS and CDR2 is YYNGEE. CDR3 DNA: TGTGCCAGCAGCCCACGGACAGGGAAGGTCTACGAGCAGTACTTC. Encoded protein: CASSPRTGKVYEQYF.

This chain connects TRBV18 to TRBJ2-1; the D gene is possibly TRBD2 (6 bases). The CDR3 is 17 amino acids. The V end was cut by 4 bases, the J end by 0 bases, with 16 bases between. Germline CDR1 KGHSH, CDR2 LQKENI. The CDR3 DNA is TGTGCCAGCTCACGCCTCGCTAGCGCGGGCTCCTACAATGAGCAGTTCTTC. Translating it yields CASSRLASAGSYNEQFF. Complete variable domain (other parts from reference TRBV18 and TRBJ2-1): NAGVMQNPRHLVRRRGQEARLRCSPMKGHSHVYWYRQLPEEGLKFMVYLQKENIIDESGMPKERFSAEFPKEGPSILRIQQVVRGDSAAYFCASSRLASAGSYNEQFFGPGTRLTVL.

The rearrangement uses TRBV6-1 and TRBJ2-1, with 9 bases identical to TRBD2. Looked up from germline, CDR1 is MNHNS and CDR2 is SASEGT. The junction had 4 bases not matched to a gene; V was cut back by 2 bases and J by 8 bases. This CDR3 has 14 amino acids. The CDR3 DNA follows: TGTGCCAGCAGTGAACTAGCGGGAAATCATGAGCAGTTCTTC. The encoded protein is CASSELAGNHEQFF.

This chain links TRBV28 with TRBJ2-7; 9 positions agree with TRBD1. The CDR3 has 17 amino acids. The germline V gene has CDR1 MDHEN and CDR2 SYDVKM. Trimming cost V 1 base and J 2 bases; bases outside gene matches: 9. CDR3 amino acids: CASSLSPGTGTPYEQYF. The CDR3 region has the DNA TGTGCCAGCAGTTTATCCCCCGGGACAGGGACCCCCTACGAGCAGTACTTC.

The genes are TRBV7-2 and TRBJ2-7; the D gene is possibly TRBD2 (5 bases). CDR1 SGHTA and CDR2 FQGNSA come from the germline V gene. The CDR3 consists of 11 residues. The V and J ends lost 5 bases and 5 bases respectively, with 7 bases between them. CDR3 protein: CASSDYHEQYF. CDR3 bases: TGTGCCAGCAGCGACTACCACGAGCAGTACTTC.

CDR3 protein: CASSYSLRQETQYF. Here the CDR3 DNA reads TGTGCCAGCAGTTACTCGTTGCGCCAAGAGACCCAGTACTTC. The chain uses TRBV6-6 and TRBJ2-5; D gene unclear. Germline V gives CDR1 MNHNY, CDR2 SVGAGI (reference sequence). V lost 0 bases and J lost 1, with 6 bases in between. The CDR3 is 14 residues long.

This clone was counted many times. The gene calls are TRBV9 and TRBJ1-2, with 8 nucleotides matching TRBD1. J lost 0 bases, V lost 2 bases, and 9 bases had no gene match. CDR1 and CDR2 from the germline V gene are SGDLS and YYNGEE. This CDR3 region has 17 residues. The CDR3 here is CASSVDGTGLANYGYTF. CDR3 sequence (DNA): TGTGCCAGCAGCGTCGACGGGACAGGCCTCGCTAACTATGGCTACACCTTC.

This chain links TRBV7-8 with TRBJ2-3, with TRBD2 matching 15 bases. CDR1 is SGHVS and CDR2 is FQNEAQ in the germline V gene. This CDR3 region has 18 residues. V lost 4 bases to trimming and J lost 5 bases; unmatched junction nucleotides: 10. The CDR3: CASSSPWTSGRVGDTQYF. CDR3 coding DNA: TGTGCCAGCAGCTCCCCATGGACTAGCGGGAGGGTTGGAGATACGCAGTATTTT.

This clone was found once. The CDR3 region has the DNA TGTGCCAGCACAAACTTACAGGGTGGAGAGACCCAGTACTTC. Protein: CASTNLQGGETQYF. The chain joins TRBV7-8 to TRBJ2-5; TRBD1 is a possible D gene (6 bases). V was cut by 7 bases and J by 4 bases, with 16 bases left in between. The CDR3 has 14 amino acids. Germline V gives CDR1 SGHVS, CDR2 FQNEAQ.

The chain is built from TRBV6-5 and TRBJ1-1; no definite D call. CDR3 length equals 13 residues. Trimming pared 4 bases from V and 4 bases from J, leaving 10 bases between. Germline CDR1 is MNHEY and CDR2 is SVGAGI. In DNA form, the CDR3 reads TGTGCCAGCAGTTCCTCGGAGATCACTGAAGCTTTCTTT. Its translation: CASSSSEITEAFF.

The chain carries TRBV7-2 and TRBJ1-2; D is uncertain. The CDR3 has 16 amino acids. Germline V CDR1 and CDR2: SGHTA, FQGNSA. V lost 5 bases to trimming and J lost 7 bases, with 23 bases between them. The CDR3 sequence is CASSPSKPGSRAGYTF. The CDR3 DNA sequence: TGTGCCAGCAGCCCCTCAAAACCCGGGTCGCGCGCTGGCTACACCTTC.